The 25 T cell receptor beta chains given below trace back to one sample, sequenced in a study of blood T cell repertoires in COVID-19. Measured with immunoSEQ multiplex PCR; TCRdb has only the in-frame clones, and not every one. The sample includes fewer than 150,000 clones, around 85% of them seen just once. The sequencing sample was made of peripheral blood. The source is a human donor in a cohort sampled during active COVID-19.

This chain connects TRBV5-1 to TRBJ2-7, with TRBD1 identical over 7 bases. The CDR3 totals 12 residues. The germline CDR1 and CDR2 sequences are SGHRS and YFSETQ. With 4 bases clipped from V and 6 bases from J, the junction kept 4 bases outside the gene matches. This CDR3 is CASSGDSREQYF. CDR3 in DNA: TGCGCCAGCAGCGGGGACAGTCGCGAGCAGTACTTC.

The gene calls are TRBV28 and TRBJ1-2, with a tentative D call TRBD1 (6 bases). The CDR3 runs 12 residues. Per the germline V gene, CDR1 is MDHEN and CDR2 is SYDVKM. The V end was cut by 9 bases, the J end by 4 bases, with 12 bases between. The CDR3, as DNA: TGTGCCAGTAACAGGGCCCCCTATGGCTACACCTTC. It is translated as CASNRAPYGYTF.

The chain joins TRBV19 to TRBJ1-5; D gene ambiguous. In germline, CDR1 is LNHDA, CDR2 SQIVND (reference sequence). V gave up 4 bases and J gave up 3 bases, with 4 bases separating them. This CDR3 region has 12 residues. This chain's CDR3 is CASSKYNQPQHF. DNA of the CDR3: TGTGCCAGTAGTAAATACAATCAGCCCCAGCATTTT.

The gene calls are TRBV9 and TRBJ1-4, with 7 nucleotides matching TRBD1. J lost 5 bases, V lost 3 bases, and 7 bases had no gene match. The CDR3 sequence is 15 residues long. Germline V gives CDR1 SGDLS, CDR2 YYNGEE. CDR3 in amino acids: CASSEGALLNEKLFF. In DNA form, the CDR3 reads TGTGCCAGCAGCGAGGGGGCCCTTCTCAATGAAAAACTGTTTTTT.

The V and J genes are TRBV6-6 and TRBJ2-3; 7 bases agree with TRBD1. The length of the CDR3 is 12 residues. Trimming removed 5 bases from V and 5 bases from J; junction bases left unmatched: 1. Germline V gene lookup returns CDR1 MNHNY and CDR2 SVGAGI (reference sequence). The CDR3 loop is CASSDRVDTQYF. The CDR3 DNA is TGTGCCAGCAGTGACAGGGTAGATACGCAGTATTTT.

CDR3 DNA sequence: TGTGCCAGCAGTAGGACAGTTAGCACAGATACGCAGTATTTT. Its translation is CASSRTVSTDTQYF. V is TRBV25-1 and J is TRBJ2-3, with D perhaps TRBD1 (6 bases). The CDR3 is 14 residues long. Germline V lookup: CDR1 MGHDK, CDR2 SYGVNS. Trimming removed 5 bases from V and 0 bases from J, with 9 bases in between. Supplemented by reference TRBV25-1 and TRBJ2-3, the full variable domain reads EADIYQTPRYLVIGTGKKITLECSQTMGHDKMYWYQQDPGMELHLIHYSYGVNSTEKGDLSSESTVSRIRTEHFPLTLESARPSHTSQYLCASSRTVSTDTQYFGPGTRLTVL.

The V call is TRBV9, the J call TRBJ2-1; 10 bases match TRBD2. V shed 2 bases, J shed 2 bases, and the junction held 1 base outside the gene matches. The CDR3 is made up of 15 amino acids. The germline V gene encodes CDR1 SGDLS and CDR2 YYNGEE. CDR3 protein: CASSVLAGAYNEQFF. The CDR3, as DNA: TGTGCCAGCAGCGTGCTAGCGGGGGCCTACAATGAGCAGTTCTTC.

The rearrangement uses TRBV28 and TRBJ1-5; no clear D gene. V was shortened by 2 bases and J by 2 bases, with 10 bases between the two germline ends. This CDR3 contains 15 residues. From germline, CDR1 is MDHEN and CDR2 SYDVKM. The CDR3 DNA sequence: TGTGCCAGCAGTTTAGAGGAGATTGGCAATCAGCCCCAGCATTTT. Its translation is CASSLEEIGNQPQHF.

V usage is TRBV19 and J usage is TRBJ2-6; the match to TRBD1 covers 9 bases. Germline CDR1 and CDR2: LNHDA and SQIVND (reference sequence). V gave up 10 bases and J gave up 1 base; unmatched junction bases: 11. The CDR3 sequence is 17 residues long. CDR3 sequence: CATNPGTGISGANVLTF. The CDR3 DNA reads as TGTGCCACGAACCCCGGGACAGGGATTTCTGGGGCCAACGTCCTGACTTTC.

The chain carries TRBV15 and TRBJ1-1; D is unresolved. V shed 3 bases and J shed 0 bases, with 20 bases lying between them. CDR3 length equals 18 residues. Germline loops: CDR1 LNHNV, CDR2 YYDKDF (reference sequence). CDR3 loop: CATSSWSNPGLMNTEAFF. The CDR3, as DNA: TGTGCCACCAGCAGTTGGAGTAACCCTGGACTCATGAACACTGAAGCTTTCTTT.

The CDR3 DNA reads TGTGCCAGCGGGCCCGGGGATGCCCGCACAGATACGCAGTATTTT. It codes for CASGPGDARTDTQYF. The chain has TRBV9 and TRBJ2-3; D might be TRBD2 (5 bases). The CDR3 spans 15 residues. The germline V gene encodes CDR1 SGDLS and CDR2 YYNGEE. V was pared by 7 bases and J by 1 base, with 16 bases between. The full variable domain, completed using reference TRBV9 and TRBJ2-3, is DSGVTQTPKHLITATGQRVTLRCSPRSGDLSVYWYQQSLDQGLQFLIQYYNGEERAKGNILERFSAQQFPDLHSELNLSSLELGDSALYFCASGPGDARTDTQYFGPGTRLTVL.

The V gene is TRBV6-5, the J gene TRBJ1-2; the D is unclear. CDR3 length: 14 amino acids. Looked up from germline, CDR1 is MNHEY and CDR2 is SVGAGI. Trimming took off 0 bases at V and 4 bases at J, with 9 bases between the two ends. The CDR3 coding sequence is TGTGCCAGCAGTTACTCGACGGGAACCTATGGCTACACCTTC. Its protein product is CASSYSTGTYGYTF.

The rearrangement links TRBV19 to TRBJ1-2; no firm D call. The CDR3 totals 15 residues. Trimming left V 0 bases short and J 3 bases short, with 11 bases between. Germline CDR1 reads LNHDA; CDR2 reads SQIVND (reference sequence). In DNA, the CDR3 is TGTGCCAGTAGTATAGATCGGGGAGAGGACTATGGCTACACCTTC. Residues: CASSIDRGEDYGYTF.

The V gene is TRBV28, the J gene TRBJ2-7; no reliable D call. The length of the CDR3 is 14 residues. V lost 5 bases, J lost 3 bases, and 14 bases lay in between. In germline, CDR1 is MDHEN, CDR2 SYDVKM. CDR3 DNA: TGTGCCAGCAGTAACTCTCTACCCTACTACGAGCAGTACTTC. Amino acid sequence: CASSNSLPYYEQYF.

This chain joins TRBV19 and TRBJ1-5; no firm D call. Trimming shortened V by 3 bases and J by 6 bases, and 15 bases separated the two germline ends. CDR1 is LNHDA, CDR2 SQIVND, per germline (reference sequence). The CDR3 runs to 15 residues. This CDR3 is CASSIIAGRGQPQHF. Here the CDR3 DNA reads TGTGCCAGTAGTATTATCGCCGGGAGAGGTCAGCCCCAGCATTTT.

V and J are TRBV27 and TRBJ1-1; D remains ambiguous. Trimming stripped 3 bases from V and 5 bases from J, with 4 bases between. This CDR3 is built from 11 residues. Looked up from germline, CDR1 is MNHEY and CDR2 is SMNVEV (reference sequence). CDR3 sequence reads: CASSFGTEAFF. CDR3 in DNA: TGTGCCAGCAGTTTCGGGACTGAAGCTTTCTTT.

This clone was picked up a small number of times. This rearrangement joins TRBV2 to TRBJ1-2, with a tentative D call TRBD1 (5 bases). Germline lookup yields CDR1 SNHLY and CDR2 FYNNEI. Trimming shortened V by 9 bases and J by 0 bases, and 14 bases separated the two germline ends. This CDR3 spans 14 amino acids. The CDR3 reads CARTPRQPNYGYTF. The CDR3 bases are TGTGCCAGGACCCCCCGACAGCCTAACTATGGCTACACCTTC.

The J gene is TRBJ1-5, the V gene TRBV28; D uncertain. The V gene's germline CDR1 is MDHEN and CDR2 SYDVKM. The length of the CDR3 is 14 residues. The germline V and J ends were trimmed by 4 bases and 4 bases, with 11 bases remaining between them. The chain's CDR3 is CASSSGEGNQPQHF. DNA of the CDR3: TGTGCCAGCAGTTCCGGGGAGGGAAATCAGCCCCAGCATTTT.

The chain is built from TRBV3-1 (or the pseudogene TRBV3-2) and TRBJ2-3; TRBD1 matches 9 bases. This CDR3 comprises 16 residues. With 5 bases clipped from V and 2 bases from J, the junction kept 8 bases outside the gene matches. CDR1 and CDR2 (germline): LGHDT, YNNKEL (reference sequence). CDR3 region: CASSDRTGEDTDTQYF. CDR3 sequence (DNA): TGTGCCAGCAGCGATCGGACAGGGGAGGACACAGATACGCAGTATTTT.

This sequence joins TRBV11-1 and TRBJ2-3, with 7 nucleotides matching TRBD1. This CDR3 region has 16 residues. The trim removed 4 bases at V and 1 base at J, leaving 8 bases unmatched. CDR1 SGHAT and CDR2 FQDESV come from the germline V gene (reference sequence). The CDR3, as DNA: TGTGCCAGCAGCTCCCGACAGGGCGGTGGCACAGATACGCAGTATTTT. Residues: CASSSRQGGGTDTQYF.

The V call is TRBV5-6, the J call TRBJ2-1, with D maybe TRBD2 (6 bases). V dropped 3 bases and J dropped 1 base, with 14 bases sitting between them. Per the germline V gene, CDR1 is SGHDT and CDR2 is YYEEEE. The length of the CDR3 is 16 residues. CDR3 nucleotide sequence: TGTGCCAGCAGCTCCATGCCCAGCGGGTCCTACAATGAGCAGTTCTTC. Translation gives CASSSMPSGSYNEQFF.

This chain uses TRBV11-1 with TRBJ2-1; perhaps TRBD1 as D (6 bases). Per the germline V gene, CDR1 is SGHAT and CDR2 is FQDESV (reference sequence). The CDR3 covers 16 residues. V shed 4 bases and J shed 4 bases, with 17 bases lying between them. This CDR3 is CASSSRQGLEYNEQFF. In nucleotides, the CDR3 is TGTGCCAGCAGCTCCCGGCAGGGGCTTGAGTACAATGAGCAGTTCTTC.

As DNA, the CDR3 is TGCGCCAGCAGCCCCACGGGGGTGGACACAGATACGCAGTATTTT. Amino acid sequence: CASSPTGVDTDTQYF. The genes are TRBV4-3 and TRBJ2-3; possibly TRBD2 for D (6 bases). This CDR3 has 15 amino acids. V lost 4 bases and J lost 2, with 13 bases in between. In germline, CDR1 is LGHNA, CDR2 YSLEER.

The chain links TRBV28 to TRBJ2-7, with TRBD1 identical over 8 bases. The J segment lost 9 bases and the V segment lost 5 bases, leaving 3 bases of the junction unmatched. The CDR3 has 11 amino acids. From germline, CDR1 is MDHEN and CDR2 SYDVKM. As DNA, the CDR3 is TGTGCCAGCAGTGGACAGGGCCGGCAGTACTTC. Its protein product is CASSGQGRQYF.

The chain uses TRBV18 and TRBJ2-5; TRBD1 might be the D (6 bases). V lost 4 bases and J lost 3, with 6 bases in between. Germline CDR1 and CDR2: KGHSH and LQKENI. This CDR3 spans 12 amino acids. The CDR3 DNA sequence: TGTGCCAGCTCACGACAGGAAGAGACCCAGTACTTC. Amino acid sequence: CASSRQEETQYF.